A single sample is the source of the 15 T cell receptor beta chains below, sequenced in a study of T cells in Graves' hyperthyroidism and ophthalmopathy. TCR beta CDR3 sequences were amplified from RNA transcripts. A set of HTBI primers served as the primers for a first-round RT-PCR of the TCR CDR3. TCRdb fed the multiplex PCR reads into MiXCR, producing one record per CDR3 protein. The profile shows approximately 380,000 distinct CDR3 sequences, around an eighth of them singletons. The sample consisted of blood. Receptor source: a man in his fifties or sixties with Graves' ophthalmopathy.

CDR3 sequence (DNA): TGTGCCAGTAGTATAGCGCGGGCGGATACGCAGTATTTT. As protein: CASSIARADTQYF. V and J are TRBV19 and TRBJ2-3, with a weak D call TRBD2 (5 bases). CDR3 length equals 13 residues. Germline-derived CDR1 and CDR2 are LNHDA and SQIVND (reference sequence). Trimming stripped 1 base from V and 6 bases from J, with 8 bases between.

The CDR3 DNA sequence: TGTGCCAGCAGCGTAGACTCCGGTACAGATACGCAGTATTTT. Its protein product is CASSVDSGTDTQYF. The chain couples TRBV9 to TRBJ2-3; D ambiguous. Per the germline V gene, CDR1 is SGDLS and CDR2 is YYNGEE. This CDR3 has 14 amino acids. Trimming shortened V by 0 bases and J by 3 bases, and 8 bases separated the two germline ends.

The chain couples TRBV5-1 to TRBJ2-1; D possibly corresponds to TRBD2 (6 bases). The V end lost 0 bases, the J end lost 3 bases, and 10 bases lay between the germline ends. This CDR3 has 15 residues. The germline V gene encodes CDR1 SGHRS and CDR2 YFSETQ. The CDR3, as DNA: TGCGCCAGCAGCTTGGGCGGCGGGAACTACAATGAGCAGTTCTTC. It encodes CASSLGGGNYNEQFF.

There are a few counts of this clonotype. An end of the junction differs from the germline gene, which may be a read error. V usage is TRBV20-1 and J usage is TRBJ2-7; 8 bases map to TRBD1. CDR3 length: 14 residues. Looked up from germline, CDR1 is DFQATT and CDR2 is SNEGSKA (reference sequence). The CDR3 coding sequence is TGCGGTGCTAGAGTAGACAGGGGCGTTTACGAGCAGTACTTC. It is translated as CGARVDRGVYEQYF.

This clonotype came up a few times. This may be a read error, as it is one base from a much larger clone. This sequence joins TRBV5-1 and TRBJ2-1; 11 bases line up with TRBD2. Per the germline V gene, CDR1 is SGHRS and CDR2 is YFSETQ. This CDR3 has 16 residues. The CDR3 reads CASSLAGLAGNNGQFF. The CDR3 region has the DNA TGCGCCAGCAGCTTGGCAGGACTAGCGGGCAACAATGGGCAGTTCTTC.

The chain uses TRBV27 and TRBJ2-4, with D possibly TRBD1 on 5 matching bases. The CDR3 is 14 residues long. Germline V lookup: CDR1 MNHEY, CDR2 SMNVEV (reference sequence). Trimming shortened V by 2 bases and J by 7 bases, and 12 bases separated the two germline ends. CDR3 coding DNA: TGTGCCAGCAGTTTAAGTAAGGGGTTGAACATTCAGTACTTC. The encoded protein is CASSLSKGLNIQYF.

About this clonotype: At one end the junction does not follow the germline gene, possibly because of a read error. V usage is TRBV29-1 and J usage is TRBJ2-3; tentative D call: TRBD1 (6 bases). Germline CDR1 is SQVTM and CDR2 is ANQGSEA. This CDR3 has 13 amino acids. In DNA, the CDR3 is TGCAGCTTCGGAGGACAGTTCACAAATACGCAGTATTTT. Translating gives CSFGGQFTNTQYF.

The chain links TRBV7-9 to TRBJ2-7; D might be TRBD1 (6 bases). V was trimmed by 5 bases and J by 0 bases, leaving 14 bases between them. CDR1 and CDR2 from the germline V gene are SEHNR and FQNEAQ (reference sequence). The CDR3 totals 15 residues. CDR3 DNA: TGTGCCAGCAGCGAAGCAGGGACATTCTCCTACGAGCAGTACTTC. Its protein product is CASSEAGTFSYEQYF.

V and J are TRBV6-5 and TRBJ1-1; the D gene is possibly TRBD1 (5 bases). The germline CDR1 and CDR2 sequences are MNHEY and SVGAGI. The CDR3 has 15 amino acids. Trimming shortened V by 0 bases and J by 2 bases, and 10 bases separated the two germline ends. CDR3 amino acids: CASSYSGGVNTEAFF. CDR3 sequence (DNA): TGTGCCAGCAGTTACTCCGGGGGGGTAAACACTGAAGCTTTCTTT.

The chain employs TRBV5-1 and TRBJ2-1; D is uncertain. The DNA end favors TRBJ2-7, so the J call may be wrong. The germline V gene encodes CDR1 SGHRS and CDR2 YFSETQ. This CDR3 is built from 12 residues. Written as DNA, the CDR3 is TGCGCCAGCAGCTTGGGTTACAATGAGCAGTACTTC. Its protein is CASSLGYNEQYF.

The gene calls are TRBV5-6 and TRBJ1-5; the D is unclear. Germline V gene data show CDR1 as SGHDT and CDR2 as YYEEEE. V lost 5 bases, J lost 5 bases, and 17 bases lay in between. This CDR3 has 15 residues. The CDR3 coding sequence is TGTGCCAGCAGGGCTGGTGGGCCAATAGATCAGCCCCAGCATTTT. Protein sequence: CASRAGGPIDQPQHF.

Many counts were recorded for this clonotype. The rearrangement uses TRBV2 and TRBJ2-5; 14 bases agree with TRBD2. This CDR3 has 15 residues. Unmatched junction bases numbered 6, after V lost 7 bases and J lost 5 bases. Germline V gene sequence: CDR1 SNHLY, CDR2 FYNNEI. The CDR3 nucleotides read TGTGCCAGCAAGAGACTAGCGGGAGGGCCGGAGACCCAGTACTTC. Translated: CASKRLAGGPETQYF.

This clonotype was seen many times. V gene TRBV20-1 combines with J gene TRBJ2-3; 8 bases are a match to TRBD2. The CDR3 spans 13 residues. Germline CDR1 reads DFQATT; CDR2 reads SNEGSKA (reference sequence). V lost 5 bases, J lost 2 bases, and 3 bases stayed unmatched. The CDR3 sequence: CSADGGDTDTQYF. The CDR3 coding sequence is TGCAGTGCTGACGGGGGGGACACAGATACGCAGTATTTT.

The V gene is TRBV24-1, the J gene TRBJ2-2; 9 bases agree with TRBD2. CDR1 KGHDR and CDR2 SFDVKD come from the germline V gene. The junction had 8 bases not matched to a gene; V was cut back by 6 bases and J by 7 bases. The CDR3 sequence is 15 residues long. CDR3 nucleotides: TGTGCCACCAGTCGGTCTAGCGGGACCCTCGGGGAGCTGTTTTTT. This translates into CATSRSSGTLGELFF.

In DNA, the CDR3 is TGTGCCAGCAGCGAACCGGGACTAGCGGGATCGAGGGCCAAAAACATTCAGTACTTC. Its translation is CASSEPGLAGSRAKNIQYF. The chain combines TRBV7-3 with TRBJ2-4, with TRBD2 matching 13 bases. There are 19 residues in the CDR3. The junction had 11 bases not matched to a gene; V was cut back by 5 bases and J by 1 base. The germline V gene encodes CDR1 SGHTA and CDR2 FQGTGA.